This TCR beta chain stems from a study of cytomegalovirus exposure and HLA in healthy donors listed by TCRdb under 2017. Regarding the complete study: An earlier analysis of approximately 600 of the donors reported roughly 270 Gb of sequence data and 117 million unique TCR beta sequences from around 200 million T cells. Roughly 300 gigabases of sequencing data and roughly 81 million unique TCR sequences made up an early release that covered 640 HLA-typed donors. The genetic ancestry cluster associated with self-reported Caucasian donors included about 81% of the roughly 360 genotyped donors. The study aimed to test whether signatures of past pathogen exposure could be identified by cataloging public T cell receptors. The T cell repertoires of 700 or so subjects were profiled by immunosequencing and related to cytomegalovirus serostatus. Along with the roughly 610-subject first cohort, a separate validation cohort of over a hundred different subjects was used. To predict cytomegalovirus infection status, the study combined high-throughput TCR immunosequencing, statistical association of individual TCRs with disease status, and machine learning. A later analysis re-analyzed previously published TCR beta repertoires from approximately 670 donors and added high-resolution HLA genotyping to study TCR occurrence patterns. Rather than drawing on any new phenotypic data, the later analysis identified candidate immune exposures from TCR beta sequences and the way those sequences occurred across donors. An earlier analysis of 500 to 750 of the donors applied high-throughput TCR beta sequencing to assess whether each TCR beta V gene segment acted as functional or pseudogenic. Alongside the repertoire data, information on donor age, sex, ethnicity and CMV serostatus was compiled. Genome-wide SNP genotypes for about 65% of the 666 donors were used in a later genetic analysis, which treated that subset as a discovery cohort. All discovery cohort repertoires had been generated using a single sequencing platform. Class I and class II HLA loci were covered by the typing at four-digit resolution. Typing coverage varied by locus: roughly 629-640 donors for A, B, C, DRB1 and DQB1; roughly 500 for DQA1; 600 to 610 for DPA1; fewer than 480 for DPB1. Because of strong linkage in the cohort, four or five DR-DQ haplotypes were treated as single units for association and clustering. Across about 370 genotyped donors of the cohort, an average of about 240,000 unique TCR beta nucleotide sequences per donor were sequenced, and 15% to 20% of those sequences were non-productive.

General conclusions and limits of the study: Only TCR beta chains were sequenced in this cohort, and the absence of alpha or paired-chain data limited detectable features. The authors suggested that the approach could potentially be extended to other disease states and immunological phenotypes. Three of the identified cytomegalovirus-associated TCR beta chains were confirmed in vitro to be specific for cytomegalovirus antigens. A total of 150 to 200 TCR beta chains were listed by the study as associated with cytomegalovirus. Most CMV-associated TCR beta chains appeared to be HLA-restricted in a later analysis, and the HLA associations seemed to be driven largely by CMV exposure. Presence/absence analyses assumed roughly uniform sequencing depth across donors, an assumption that may not hold. In an earlier analysis of some 500 of the donors, most TCR beta V segments were observed in productive rearrangements about 87% or about 30% of the time, broadly matching IMGT annotations. A further reported finding was that TCR beta sequences accurately predicted the HLA-A and HLA-B alleles for most subjects in the first cohort. V-gene and J-gene trimming of TCR beta chains was associated with a missense DCLRE1C variant in a later genetic analysis, and the association was replicated in an independent cohort. A later analysis associated roughly 17,000 TCR beta sequences with specific HLA alleles at a false discovery rate of 0.05. According to a later analysis, TCR association rates differed among HLA loci, with DRB1 alleles showing the most associated TCRs and HLA-C alleles showing the fewest. The classifier was reported to diagnose cytomegalovirus status with high specificity and sensitivity in both the original cohort and the validation cohort. A later analysis found that HLA-associated TCR beta chains were more clonally expanded and had lower generation probabilities than equally common non-associated chains. Because counts were too low, roughly 18 rarely observed V segments, including chromosome 9 orphons, were left out of the earlier analysis of 587 of the donors. Linkage disequilibrium might explain the correlated functional status among segregating V segments, but an unknown experimental factor could not be ruled out. When HLA alleles, especially DR and DQ, strongly co-occurred, TCR associations were difficult to assign to individual alleles. Most TCR sequences were observed very rarely across donors, whereas some public TCRs were present in many individuals. A later analysis reported that several top co-occurrence clusters appeared linked to parvovirus B19, influenza, CMV and Epstein-Barr virus. For the cohort, immune exposure information was limited to CMV serostatus. HLA typing was unavailable for some donors at each locus, so association tests used only the typed subset. Compared with the approximately 700-donor mean, donors in an Asian-associated ancestry cluster had fewer N-insertions in productive TCRs, according to a later genetic analysis. A group of highly shared sequence variants was considered likely to be a technical artifact of the sequencing pipeline.

In total, 600 or so healthy bone marrow donors made up the cohort. Cohort members were all nominally healthy when sampled, although unrecorded immune exposures were likely present. The donor tested CMV seronegative, placing the donor among the roughly 400 seronegative members of the cohort. Every donor gave a peripheral blood sample, and the peripheral blood mononuclear cells from that sample were used for TCR beta sequencing. Genomic DNA was extracted from the blood cell samples with the Qiagen DNeasy Blood Extraction Kit. This clone has a handful of counts. The target of this receptor is not known. Base qualities are not provided; no much larger clone lies one nucleotide away. Library construction relied on the immunoSEQ multiplex PCR assay. For the multiplex PCR, a mixture combining 60 forward primers for TCR Vbeta segments and 13 reverse primers for TCR Jbeta segments was used. The CDR3 region of rearranged TCR beta genes was amplified from genomic DNA by a multiplex PCR assay. Amplified TCR beta libraries were sequenced as 87-base-pair reads on the Illumina HiSeq System. The paper's data handling went like this. A later analysis tallied 75 million to 85 million unique TCR beta chains across the roughly 610 repertoires, and roughly 11 million of those chains were shared by two or more donors. A nearest-neighbor algorithm error-corrected the raw reads and collapsed the reads into unique sequences, merging closely related sequences to remove PCR and sequencing errors. CDR3 sequences were aligned to IMGT reference sequences to assign V, D and J gene segments. For a sequence to be retained, a match of at least six nucleotides was required to both a V gene segment and a J gene segment. Rearrangements were classified as productive when the CDR3 lacked stop codons and remained in frame with V and J, and all other rearrangements were classified as non-productive. Following IMGT convention, CDR3 was defined as the stretch from the second conserved V-encoded cysteine to the conserved J-encoded phenylalanine. In an earlier analysis of 500 to 650 of the donors, sequences lacking an unambiguous match to a single V gene segment were excluded. An earlier analysis of 587 of the donors called V segments functional above 56.7% productive rearrangements and segregating when the between-donor standard deviation exceeded 5%. A statistical classification framework was built to diagnose cytomegalovirus status from the catalog of TCR beta chain sequences. A later analysis assigned V and J genes by comparing TCR nucleotide sequences with IMGT/GENE-DB human TR gene sequences. Using the TCRdist pipeline, a later analysis assigned CDR3 sequences along with most-parsimonious VDJ recombination scenarios. A later analysis defined each TCR beta chain by its CDR3 amino acid sequence plus V-gene family, and excluded reads lacking a unique V-gene family. As a way to deal with suspected cross-contamination and a sequencing artifact, a later analysis dropped 450 to 600 nucleotide sequences that were highly shared and had low generation probability. In a later analysis, a clonal expansion index for each public chain was calculated from normalized within-repertoire ranks of inferred template counts. In a later analysis, generation probabilities were computed using a VDJ recombination model fitted to out-of-frame rearrangements, and the results were checked against IGoR. In a later analysis, hypergeometric tests were used to score TCR-TCR, TCR-HLA and TCR-CMV co-occurrence, with a repertoire-size bias correction applied to TCR pairs. In a later analysis, false discovery rates were estimated by permuting HLA or CMV assignments 20 times. In a later analysis, co-occurring TCRs were grouped using DBSCAN, and TCRdist sequence similarity was added for clustering within HLA-allele-positive subsets. Repertoires with fewer than 30,000 or more than 120,000 public chains, plus five repertoires with anomalous nucleotide sharing, were excluded from co-occurrence clustering. TCRdb retrieved this table from immuneACCESS and kept in-frame rearrangements only. Not all clones are present; in checked studies, unresolved V genes account for under half, and no reason is known for the remainder. The V and J calls and clone size were taken over from that table, and D and trimming were inferred from the DNA. This sample lists around 170,000 clones; approximately 88% were detected once. In total, the top ten clones hold approximately 1.5% of the sample.

Sequenced material: PBMCs. The receptor was isolated from a woman between 18 and 30 years old in good health and CMV-seronegative.

The nucleotides read TGTGCCACCAGGGACAGGGGGAGCACAGATACGCAGTATTTT. The resulting protein is CATRDRGSTDTQYF. This chain joins TRBV15 to TRBJ2-3, and TRBD1 matches 10 of the central bases. CDR1 and CDR2, per the germline V gene (reference sequence), are LNHNV and YYDKDF. Here V drops 6 bases and J drops 0 bases, and the junction holds 0 bases not matched to any gene. The CDR3 has 14 amino acids, counting the end cysteine and phenylalanine. Just the 42-base CDR3 DNA is kept, in frame starting at base 1.